This T cell receptor (beta chain) comes out of a study of cytomegalovirus exposure and HLA in healthy donors. The study, taken as a whole, reports: It was approximately 150 TCR beta chains that were listed as cytomegalovirus-associated. Available immune exposure information was restricted to CMV serostatus only. Researchers reported in a later analysis that a missense DCLRE1C variant was tied to TCR beta V- and J-gene trimming.

PCR used 60 Vbeta primers and 13 Jbeta primers. This table comes from immunoSEQ multiplex PCR, and its TCRdb copy is limited to in-frame clones, with some not included. This sample has 75,000 to 100,000 clones, with just over 70% found just once. V lost 4 bases and J lost 5; bases outside the gene matches: 11. The V gene's germline CDR1 is SGHTA and CDR2 FQGNSA. This CDR3 is 16 amino acids long. In regard to this clone: Its antigen is undetermined.

The receptor comes from a man in his sixties in good health and CMV-seronegative. The specimen sequenced was PBMCs. The chain is built from TRBV7-2 and TRBJ2-3; 8 nucleotides agree with TRBD2. The CDR3 DNA reads TGTGCCAGCAGCTCCAGGAGGGGCGGGGGGTTAGATACGCAGTATTTT. Protein: CASSSRRGGGLDTQYF.